Below, 8 T cell receptor beta chains from the same sample are listed, as sequenced in a study of shared clonotypes between healthy human individuals. Using immunoSEQ multiplex PCR, the repertoire was profiled, and TCRdb retains in-frame clones only, with some absent. The table records about 490,000 clones, around three quarters of them present only once. The sequenced sample was PBMCs. The source of these receptors is a woman between 40 and 55 years old in good health. Some clones in this sample may be carry-over from other donors' samples.

A few counts support this clone. This chain uses TRBV9 with TRBJ2-5; the D gene is possibly TRBD2 (5 bases). CDR3 length equals 15 residues. V was pared by 0 bases and J by 5 bases, with 14 bases between. From germline, CDR1 is SGDLS and CDR2 YYNGEE. The DNA for the CDR3 is TGTGCCAGCAGCGTAGGTGGCGCTAGAGGGGAGACCCAGTACTTC. This encodes CASSVGGARGETQYF.

The chain couples TRBV20-1 to TRBJ1-5, with 7 nucleotides matching TRBD1. The trim removed 6 bases at V and 5 bases at J, leaving 1 base unmatched. CDR3 length: 11 residues. Germline CDR1 DFQATT, CDR2 SNEGSKA (reference sequence). CDR3 sequence reads: CSAGTDQPQHF. Written as DNA, the CDR3 is TGCAGTGCGGGGACAGATCAGCCCCAGCATTTT.

This clone has just one count. Since a far larger clone is one base different, this is likely a read error. The rearrangement joins TRBV2 to TRBJ2-7; D call uncertain. This CDR3 has 10 amino acids. Germline V gives CDR1 SNHLY, CDR2 FYNNEI. Trimming took off 5 bases at V and 3 bases at J, with 2 bases between the two ends. CDR3 nucleotide sequence: TGTGCCAGCAGTCTCTACGAGCAGTACTTC. Amino acid sequence: CASSLYEQYF.

The chain uses TRBV5-6 and TRBJ1-2, with D hard to call. Deletions cut 0 bases from V and 4 bases from J, with 10 bases between. CDR1 is SGHDT and CDR2 is YYEEEE in the germline V gene. This CDR3 has 14 residues. The CDR3 here is CASSLGGVRYGYTF. The CDR3, as DNA: TGTGCCAGCAGCTTGGGTGGGGTTCGCTATGGCTACACCTTC.

This rearrangement joins TRBV7-9 to TRBJ2-3; the D gene is possibly TRBD2 (6 bases). The CDR3 has 17 amino acids. The V gene's germline CDR1 is SEHNR and CDR2 FQNEAQ (reference sequence). Trimming pared 1 base from V and 2 bases from J, leaving 16 bases between. CDR3 nucleotide sequence: TGTGCCAGCAGCTTAGGACGTACGGGAGTAGCCACAGATACGCAGTATTTT. Its translation: CASSLGRTGVATDTQYF.

Only a few counts were recorded for this clone. The CDR3 DNA reads TGTGCCAGCAGTGACGGGGTGTCCGGCACAGATACGCAGTATTTT. Translation: CASSDGVSGTDTQYF. V and J are TRBV6-4 and TRBJ2-3; D remains ambiguous. Trimming took 2 bases from V and 1 from J, leaving 10 bases between them. Germline CDR1 is MRHNA and CDR2 is SNTAGT. The CDR3 is 15 amino acids.

As regards this clone: A far larger clone is only one base removed, so a read error is likely. The genes are TRBV7-2 and TRBJ2-4; no firm D call. The length of the CDR3 is 13 residues. Germline-derived CDR1 and CDR2 are SGHTA and FQGNSA. In nucleotides, the CDR3 is TGTGTCAGCCGATCCACGGACAAAAACATTCAGTACTTC. It codes for CVSRSTDKNIQYF.

The chain employs TRBV18 and TRBJ1-2, with D possibly matching TRBD1 (6 bases). The CDR3 is 14 residues long. Germline V gene sequence: CDR1 KGHSH, CDR2 LQKENI. The ends were cut back, 8 bases at V and 7 bases at J, with 20 bases in the middle. The CDR3 sequence is CASATDAGQRGYTF. In nucleotides, the CDR3 is TGTGCCAGCGCCACAGATGCGGGACAACGTGGCTACACCTTC. The whole variable domain, filled in from reference TRBV18 and TRBJ1-2, reads NAGVMQNPRHLVRRRGQEARLRCSPMKGHSHVYWYRQLPEEGLKFMVYLQKENIIDESGMPKERFSAEFPKEGPSILRIQQVVRGDSAAYFCASATDAGQRGYTFGSGTRLTVV.